This T cell receptor (beta chain) is from a study of OX40 agonist ivuxolimab in advanced cancers. Whole-study context: Patients with prior anti-PD-1, anti-PD-L1 or anti-CTLA-4 therapy were eligible; less than 50% had some.

Between the trimmed V and J ends, which lost 3 bases and 0 bases, there was a span of 5 bases. CDR1 is SGHNT, CDR2 YENEEA, per germline. The CDR3 runs to 14 residues. Method: immunoSEQ multiplex PCR; TCRdb's copy keeps in-frame clones and lacks some. The repertoire holds about 34,000 clones, 70% to 80% seen once, with approximately 11% in the top ten. Patients with autoimmune history or systemic immunosuppression were excluded. Sequences were derived from CD4+ or CD8+ T cells sorted from blood, sampled in a trial of the OX40 agonist ivuxolimab. The V call is TRBV11-3, the J call TRBJ2-2; D remains ambiguous. The TCR sequence derives from an adult with an advanced solid tumor such as melanoma, head and neck, liver or kidney cancer. CDR3 amino acids: CASSLMANTGELFF. The CDR3 DNA sequence: TGTGCCAGCAGCTTGATGGCGAACACCGGGGAGCTGTTTTTT.